This T cell receptor (beta chain) derives from a study of T cell repertoires in cytomegalovirus infection. Study context: As its CMV epitopes, the study selected recently identified HLA-C-restricted and well-studied HLA-B-restricted targets.

This clonotype was seen many times. Its target is not known. CDR1 and CDR2 from the germline V gene are SGHVS and FNYEAQ. CDR3 size: 17 residues. With 1 base clipped from V and 4 bases from J, the junction kept 8 bases outside the gene matches. Findings of the study overall: Cumulative frequency of public TCR beta families picked out carriers of CMV plus the relevant HLA. Dominating the ex vivo response were HLA-C-restricted CMV-specific TCR beta clonotypes.

TCRdb re-called the reads with MiXCR, one entry per CDR3 protein. Of roughly 990,000 distinct CDR3 sequences in the sample, 30% to 40% were seen once. V is TRBV7-6 and J is TRBJ2-2, with 8 bases fitting TRBD1. This TCR was sampled from a human donor in good health (CMV status not recorded). Some clones in this sample may be carry-over from other donors' samples. Sequenced material: cultured CD8+ T cells from PBMCs, taken from culture after CMV antigen stimulation. The CDR3 region is CASSLDSTGGITGELFF. CDR3 DNA sequence: TGTGCCAGCAGCTTAGATTCCACAGGGGGAATCACCGGGGAGCTGTTTTTT.